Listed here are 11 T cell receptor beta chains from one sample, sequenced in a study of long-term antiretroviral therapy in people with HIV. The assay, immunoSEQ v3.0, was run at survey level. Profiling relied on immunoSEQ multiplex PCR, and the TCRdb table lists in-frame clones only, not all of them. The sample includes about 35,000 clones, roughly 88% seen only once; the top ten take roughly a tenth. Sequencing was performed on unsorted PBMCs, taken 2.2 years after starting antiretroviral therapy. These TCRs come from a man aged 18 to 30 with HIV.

The CDR3 sequence is CASSPLTTTYEQYF. The CDR3 DNA reads TGTGCCAGCAGCCCCTTAACCACGACCTACGAGCAGTACTTC. V gene TRBV14 combines with J gene TRBJ2-7; no clear D. Germline-derived CDR1 and CDR2 are SGHDN and FVKESK. V lost 4 bases and J 2 bases, leaving 12 bases between the germline ends. CDR3 length equals 14 residues. Variable domain in full (rest from reference TRBV14 and TRBJ2-7): EAGVTQFPSHSVIEKGQTVTLRCDPISGHDNLYWYRRVMGKEIKFLLHFVKESKQDESGMPNNRFLAERTGGTYSTLKVQPAELEDSGVYFCASSPLTTTYEQYFGPGTRLTVT.

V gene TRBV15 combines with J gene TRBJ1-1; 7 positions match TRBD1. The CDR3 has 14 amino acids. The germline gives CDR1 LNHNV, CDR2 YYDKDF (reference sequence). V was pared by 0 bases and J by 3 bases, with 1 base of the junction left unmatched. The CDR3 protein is CATSREGQYTEAFF. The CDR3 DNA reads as TGTGCCACCAGCAGAGAGGGACAGTACACTGAAGCTTTCTTT.

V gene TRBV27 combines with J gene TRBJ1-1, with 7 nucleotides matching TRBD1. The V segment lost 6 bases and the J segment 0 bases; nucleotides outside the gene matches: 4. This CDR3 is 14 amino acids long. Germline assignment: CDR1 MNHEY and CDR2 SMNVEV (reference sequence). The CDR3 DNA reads TGTGCCAGCAGCCGAACAGGGGTGAACACTGAAGCTTTCTTT. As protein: CASSRTGVNTEAFF.

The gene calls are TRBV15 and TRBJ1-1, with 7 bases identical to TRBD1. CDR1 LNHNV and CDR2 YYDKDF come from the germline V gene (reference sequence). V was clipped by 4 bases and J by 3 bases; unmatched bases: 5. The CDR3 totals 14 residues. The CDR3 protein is CATSIGTVHTEAFF. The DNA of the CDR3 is TGTGCCACCAGCATAGGGACAGTCCACACTGAAGCTTTCTTT.

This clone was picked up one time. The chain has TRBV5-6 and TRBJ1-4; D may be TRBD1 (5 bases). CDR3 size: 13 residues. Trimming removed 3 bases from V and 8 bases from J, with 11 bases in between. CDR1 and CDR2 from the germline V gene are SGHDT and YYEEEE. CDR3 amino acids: CASSWRGEEKLFF. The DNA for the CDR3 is TGTGCCAGCAGCTGGCGGGGGGAGGAAAAACTGTTTTTT. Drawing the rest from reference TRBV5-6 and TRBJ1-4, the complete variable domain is DAGVTQSPTHLIKTRGQQVTLRCSPKSGHDTVSWYQQALGQGPQFIFQYYEEEERQRGNFPDRFSGHQFPNYSSELNVNALLLGDSALYLCASSWRGEEKLFFGSGTQLSVL.

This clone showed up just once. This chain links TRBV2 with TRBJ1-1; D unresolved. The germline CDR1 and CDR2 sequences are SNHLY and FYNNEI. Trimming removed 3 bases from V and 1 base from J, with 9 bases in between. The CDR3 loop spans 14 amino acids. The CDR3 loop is CASSDTPGNTEAFF. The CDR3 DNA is TGTGCCAGCAGTGATACCCCCGGGAACACTGAAGCTTTCTTT.

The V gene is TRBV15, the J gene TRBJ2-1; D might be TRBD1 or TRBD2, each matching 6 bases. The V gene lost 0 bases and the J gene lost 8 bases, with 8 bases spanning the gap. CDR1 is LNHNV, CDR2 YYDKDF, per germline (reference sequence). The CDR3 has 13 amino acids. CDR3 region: CATSREGGYEQFF. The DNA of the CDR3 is TGTGCCACCAGCAGAGAGGGGGGCTATGAGCAGTTCTTC.

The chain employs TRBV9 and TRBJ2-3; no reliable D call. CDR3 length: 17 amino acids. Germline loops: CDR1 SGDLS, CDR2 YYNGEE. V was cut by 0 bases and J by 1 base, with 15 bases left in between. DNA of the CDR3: TGTGCCAGCAGCGTAGCGGCAGTGTCGCTTGGCACAGATACGCAGTATTTT. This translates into CASSVAAVSLGTDTQYF.

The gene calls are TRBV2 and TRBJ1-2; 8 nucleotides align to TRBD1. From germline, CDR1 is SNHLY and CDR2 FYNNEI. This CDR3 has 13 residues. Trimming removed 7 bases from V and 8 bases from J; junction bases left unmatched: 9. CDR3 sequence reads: CASKWQGALGYTF. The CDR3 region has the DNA TGTGCCAGCAAGTGGCAGGGGGCCTTGGGCTACACCTTC. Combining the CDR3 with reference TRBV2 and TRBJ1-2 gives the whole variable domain EPEVTQTPSHQVTQMGQEVILRCVPISNHLYFYWYRQILGQKVEFLVSFYNNEISEKSEIFDDQFSVERPDGSNFTLKIRSTKLEDSAMYFCASKWQGALGYTFGSGTRLTVV.

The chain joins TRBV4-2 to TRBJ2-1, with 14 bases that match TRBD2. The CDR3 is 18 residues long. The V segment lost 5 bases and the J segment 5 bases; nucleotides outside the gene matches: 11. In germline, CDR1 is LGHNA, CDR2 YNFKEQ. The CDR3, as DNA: TGTGCCAGCAGCAATCGACTAGCGGGAGGGCCGAGGAACAATGAGCAGTTCTTC. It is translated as CASSNRLAGGPRNNEQFF.

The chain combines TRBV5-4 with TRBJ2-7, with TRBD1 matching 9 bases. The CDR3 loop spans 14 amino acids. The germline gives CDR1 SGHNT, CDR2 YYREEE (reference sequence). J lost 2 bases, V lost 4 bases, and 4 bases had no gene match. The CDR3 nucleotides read TGTGCCAGCAGCCAGGGACAGGGTACCTACGAGCAGTACTTC. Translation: CASSQGQGTYEQYF.